This T cell receptor (beta chain) was recovered during a study of shared clonotypes between healthy human individuals (TCRdb year 2020). Study-wide context: The cohort comprised a couple of women and a few men aged 18 to 49 years. To estimate repertoire size and how much clonotype sharing occurs between individuals, the study deeply sequenced the blood TCR repertoires of several healthy adults. Leukapheresis yielded between about 0.9 and 9 billion PBMCs per donor. Libraries were prepared and TCR repertoires were sequenced by different laboratories using diverse techniques, in order to increase sequencing depth and limit assay-specific biases. Study-wide findings and limitations: Based on pairwise subsampling, the degree of clonotype sharing among donors was expected to be affected by sequencing depth. The genetic and exposure-history diversity represented was limited by the small number of donors. Sampling was restricted to blood, and TCR repertoires in tissue are likely to differ from TCR repertoires in blood.

With regard to this clone: No antigen is known for it. One base away there is no much larger clone; base qualities are not given.

The donors were healthy, HIV-negative adults with no recently reported acute infections or vaccinations. Only Caucasian adults living in Nashville, Tennessee, USA were represented among the donors. For unsorted samples, tens of millions of PBMCs were counted, and genomic DNA was extracted using the QIAamp DNA Blood Mini kit. After blood collection by leukapheresis, PBMCs were isolated using Ficoll-Histopaque density gradient centrifugation and then cryopreserved in the vapor phase of liquid nitrogen. The germline V gene supplies CDR1 KGHSH and CDR2 LQKENI. The CDR3 starts with the cysteine, ends with the phenylalanine, and has 14 residues. This entry keeps only the CDR3 DNA: 42 bases, framed from base 1. Germline trimming: 3 bases from V, 5 bases from J; junction bases outside gene matches: 4. TCR CDR3 regions were amplified from genomic DNA by multiplex PCR using the deep immunoSEQ assay. Extracted genomic DNA from each cell subset was spread evenly across all wells of several immunoSEQ 96-well plates, with each plate serving as a replicate. For unsorted PBMC, each replicate PCR was loaded with roughly 330 ng genomic DNA, equivalent to 25,000 to 35,000 T cell genomes. Ten immunoSEQ deep assay plates were used to sequence the unsorted PBMC genomic DNA. Purified libraries were measured with a Qubit 3.0 fluorometer, size-checked on a Bioanalyzer 2100, and measured again with the KAPA Library Quantification kit. Every immunoSEQ 96-well plate was sequenced on a dedicated single-read 150-cycle Illumina NextSeq 550 flow cell. The authors processed their data as follows. The immunoSEQ output contained only junctional sequences without quality scores, so filtering could not match that applied to full-length reads. To assign V/J genes and CDR3, sequences were annotated using PyIR, a Python wrapper for IgBLAST v1.9, with IMGT germline references. Reads were removed for weak V/J assignments (E-value above 1e-6), missing CDR3, stop codons, out-of-frame junctions, or ambiguous translated residues. V3J clonotypes were defined as sequences sharing the same inferred V gene, J gene, and CDR3 amino acid sequence. To compute the percentage overlap between repertoires, the number of shared unique clonotypes was divided by the size of the smaller repertoire. RTK rarefaction, the Chao1 estimator, and Recon v2.1 estimates of unobserved clonotypes were used to assess repertoire richness. TCRdb obtained this table from immuneACCESS and retained in-frame rearrangements with V and J assigned. These tables miss some clones; where compared with another copy, unresolved V genes account for less than half of the shortfall, and the remainder is unexplained. Clone size and V and J calls were adopted from that table, with D and trimming inferred from the DNA. In this sample the table shows roughly 500,000 clones, about 72% of which occur a single time. In total, the top ten clones hold around 12% of the sample.

Sequenced input: PBMCs. This TCR was sampled from a woman in her 40s in good health. Some clones in this sample may be carry-over from other donors' samples. The chain is encoded by TRBV18 joined to TRBJ2-1; 7 central nucleotides agree with TRBD1. The DNA sequence reads TGTGCCAGCTCACCCGGGACAGCAAACAATGAGCAGTTCTTC. Translated, this gives CASSPGTANNEQFF. The full variable domain, with segments outside the CDR3 supplied by the reference TRBV18 and TRBJ2-1 proteins, appears as NAGVMQNPRHLVRRRGQEARLRCSPMKGHSHVYWYRQLPEEGLKFMVYLQKENIIDESGMPKERFSAEFPKEGPSILRIQQVVRGDSAAYFCASSPGTANNEQFFGPGTRLTVL.